The next 9 T cell receptor beta chains were all read from a single sample in a study of shared clonotypes between healthy human individuals. TCRdb's table, derived via immunoSEQ multiplex PCR, lists solely in-frame clones and lacks some. The sample lists roughly 1,800,000 clones, over 85% occurring once. CD8 cells classed as naive were CD45RO-negative and positively selected for CCR7, excluding terminally differentiated effector memory CD45RA+ cells. Sequencing was done on a sample of naive CD8+ T cells sorted from blood. The origin of the receptors is a man younger than 30 in good health.

This chain connects TRBV6-6 to TRBJ1-4, with TRBD1 as a possible D gene (5 bases). CDR3 size: 15 residues. Looked up from germline, CDR1 is MNHNY and CDR2 is SVGAGI (reference sequence). The V end was cut by 4 bases, the J end by 3 bases, with 12 bases between. CDR3 loop: CASSFGGDPNEKLFF. DNA of the CDR3: TGTGCCAGCAGTTTCGGAGGGGACCCTAATGAAAAACTGTTTTTT.

V usage is TRBV2 and J usage is TRBJ1-4; 12 nucleotides match TRBD1. The CDR3 consists of 19 residues. Losses at the gene ends were 5 bases for V and 2 bases for J; bases not matched to a gene: 12. Germline assignment: CDR1 SNHLY and CDR2 FYNNEI. CDR3 in DNA: TGTGCCAGCAGTTACCCGGGACAGGGGGCCAGTTGGACTAATGAAAAACTGTTTTTT. As protein: CASSYPGQGASWTNEKLFF.

The genes are TRBV5-1 and TRBJ2-7, with D maybe TRBD1 (6 bases). Germline V gives CDR1 SGHRS, CDR2 YFSETQ. V shed 3 bases and J shed 6 bases, with 13 bases lying between them. The CDR3 is 13 amino acids. DNA for the CDR3: TGCGCCAGCAGCTACGACAGGAATGGCGAGCAGTACTTC. Amino acid sequence: CASSYDRNGEQYF.

Comment on this clone: Its ends do not fully match the called genes, so a read error is possible. The chain couples TRBV30 to TRBJ2-6, with a weak D call TRBD2 (5 bases). The length of the CDR3 is 15 residues. Germline assignment: CDR1 GTSNPN and CDR2 SVGIG (reference sequence). The CDR3 sequence: CARRSTDSGANVLTF. CDR3 coding DNA: TGTGCCCGGAGGTCTACTGACTCTGGGGCCAACGTCCTGACTTTC.

This clone was seen a single time. The rearrangement joins TRBV10-1 to TRBJ2-1; 7 bases align to TRBD2. The CDR3 has 16 amino acids. V gave up 0 bases and J gave up 0 bases; unmatched junction bases: 2. Germline V gene sequence: CDR1 WNHNN, CDR2 SYGVQD (reference sequence). The CDR3 region is CASSESRGSSYNEQFF. Here the CDR3 DNA reads TGCGCCAGCAGTGAGTCGCGGGGGAGCTCCTACAATGAGCAGTTCTTC.

The chain has TRBV27 and TRBJ2-4; 8 bases match TRBD2. CDR3 length equals 15 residues. Germline assignment: CDR1 MNHEY and CDR2 SMNVEV (reference sequence). The J segment lost 2 bases and the V segment lost 3 bases, leaving 3 bases of the junction unmatched. The CDR3 here is CASSFGGASKNIQYF. The CDR3 DNA is TGTGCCAGCAGTTTCGGGGGGGCATCCAAAAACATTCAGTACTTC.

The chain carries TRBV6-1 and TRBJ1-5; TRBD1 aligns across 9 bases. CDR1 is MNHNS and CDR2 is SASEGT in the germline V gene. The V segment lost 5 bases and the J segment 3 bases; nucleotides outside the gene matches: 5. CDR3 length equals 15 residues. The CDR3 here is CASSLDRGYNQPQHF. DNA of the CDR3: TGTGCCAGCAGTCTGGACAGGGGCTACAATCAGCCCCAGCATTTT.

This clone has a handful of counts. The V call is TRBV5-5, the J call TRBJ2-7; D ambiguous. Germline-derived CDR1 and CDR2 are SGHKS and YYEKEE (reference sequence). V was shortened by 7 bases and J by 2 bases, with 13 bases between the two germline ends. The CDR3 is 13 amino acids. The DNA of the CDR3 is TGTGCCAGCGCCACTGTACCCGCCTACGAGCAGTACTTC. Encoded protein: CASATVPAYEQYF.

The CDR3 region is CASCAAGPTDTQYF. The CDR3 bases are TGTGCCAGCTGCGCGGCGGGACCCACAGATACGCAGTATTTT. The chain carries TRBV13 and TRBJ2-3; D is perhaps TRBD2 (6 bases). V was trimmed by 8 bases and J by 2 bases, leaving 14 bases between them. CDR1 and CDR2 (germline): PRHDT, FYEKMQ (reference sequence). This CDR3 has 14 amino acids. The variable domain in full, completed from reference TRBV13 and TRBJ2-3, reads AAGVIQSPRHLIKEKRETATLKCYPIPRHDTVYWYQQGPGQDPQFLISFYEKMQSDKGSIPDRFSAQQFSDYHSELNMSSLELGDSALYFCASCAAGPTDTQYFGPGTRLTVL.